This T cell receptor (beta chain) was sequenced during a study of OX40 agonist ivuxolimab in advanced cancers. Study in general: Males comprised approximately 84% of the group, whose mean age was about 62 years (range about 20 to 85). Participants could have had prior anti-PD-1, anti-PD-L1 or anti-CTLA-4 therapy, and roughly 39% had some. Study-level findings and limits: CD8+ T cells averaged more expanded clones than CD4+.

This CDR3 has 13 amino acids. Germline CDR1 MNHEY, CDR2 SMNVEV (reference sequence). V was clipped by 6 bases and J by 6 bases, with 14 bases between them. Generated by immunoSEQ multiplex PCR, the TCRdb table keeps only in-frame clones and is missing some. The table shows approximately 79,000 clones, with about 85% occurring only once. On this clone itself: The antigen is not known.

The sample in question was CD4+ or CD8+ T cells sorted from blood, obtained in a trial of the OX40 agonist ivuxolimab. The chain employs TRBV27 and TRBJ1-1, with a weak D call TRBD1 (5 bases). The clonotype originates from an adult with an advanced solid tumor such as melanoma, head and neck, liver or kidney cancer. The CDR3 is CASSLSGGAEAFF. The CDR3 DNA is TGTGCCAGCAGCCTATCGGGGGGAGCTGAAGCTTTCTTT.